The 22 T cell receptor beta chains listed next were all sequenced from one sample in a study of T cells in localized non-small cell lung cancer. Generated by immunoSEQ multiplex PCR, the TCRdb table keeps only in-frame clones and is missing some. Of approximately 25,000 clones in the sample, less than 95% were seen once. Material: peripheral blood, obtained before any cancer treatment. These receptors originate from a woman aged 40-69 years with stage I lung adenocarcinoma.

The V call is TRBV5-4, the J call TRBJ2-3; D perhaps matches TRBD1 (6 bases). CDR1 and CDR2 (germline): SGHNT, YYREEE (reference sequence). V lost 4 bases to trimming and J lost 1 base, with 10 bases between them. This CDR3 has 14 amino acids. The chain's CDR3 is CASSLRTGTDTQYF. The CDR3 nucleotides are TGTGCCAGCAGCCTCAGGACAGGCACAGATACGCAGTATTTT.

The CDR3 DNA is TGTGCCTGGAGTTCGATAAGGAGGGCTGAAGCTTTCTTT. It is translated as CAWSSIRRAEAFF. This chain joins TRBV30 and TRBJ1-1; D is uncertain. The CDR3 has 13 residues. The germline V and J ends were trimmed by 2 bases and 6 bases, with 13 bases remaining between them. Germline CDR1 reads GTSNPN; CDR2 reads SVGIG (reference sequence).

Concerning this clone itself: At one end, the junction sequence differs from germline, possibly due to a read error. The chain uses TRBV2 and TRBJ2-1; TRBD1 matches at 8 bases. The CDR3 is 14 residues long. Germline V gene lookup returns CDR1 SNHLY and CDR2 FYNNEI. The CDR3 protein is CAGSESQGASEQFF. In DNA, the CDR3 is TGTGCCGGCAGTGAAAGCCAGGGGGCATCTGAGCAGTTCTTC.

The chain joins TRBV19 to TRBJ1-1, with D possibly being TRBD1 (5 bases). V gave up 1 base and J gave up 4 bases, with 7 bases separating them. The CDR3 covers 13 residues. Germline CDR1 LNHDA, CDR2 SQIVND (reference sequence). The CDR3: CASSIAGGTEAFF. The CDR3 DNA is TGTGCCAGTAGTATAGCGGGGGGCACTGAAGCTTTCTTT.

The genes are TRBV19 and TRBJ2-3; the match to TRBD1 covers 9 bases. CDR1 is LNHDA, CDR2 SQIVND, per germline (reference sequence). V dropped 0 bases and J dropped 3; count of bases not matched to a gene: 10. The CDR3 contains 18 residues. CDR3 loop: CASSIDLFSGTGTDTQYF. The CDR3, as DNA: TGTGCCAGTAGTATAGATCTTTTTTCCGGGACAGGGACAGATACGCAGTATTTT.

The V and J genes are TRBV18 and TRBJ1-6; 7 bases line up with TRBD1. The CDR3 extends over 16 amino acids. Trimming removed 3 bases from V and 6 bases from J; junction bases left unmatched: 8. Germline-derived CDR1 and CDR2 are KGHSH and LQKENI. The CDR3 sequence: CASSPTGNAFNSPLHF. CDR3 DNA: TGTGCCAGCTCACCGACAGGGAACGCATTTAATTCACCCCTCCACTTT.

This rearrangement joins TRBV10-2 to TRBJ2-1; D is possibly TRBD1 or TRBD2 (5 bases each). Germline V lookup: CDR1 WSHSY, CDR2 SAAADI. Trimming took off 2 bases at V and 5 bases at J, with 25 bases between the two ends. The CDR3 length is 19 residues. CDR3: CASSERPGHSVSRNNEQFF. Here the CDR3 DNA reads TGCGCCAGCAGTGAGCGGCCGGGGCACTCGGTCTCGCGGAACAATGAGCAGTTCTTC.

This clone ranks as medium-sized. The rearrangement joins TRBV5-1 to TRBJ1-1; unclear D gene. V lost 0 bases and J lost 2, with 5 bases in between. The CDR3 spans 13 residues. In germline, CDR1 is SGHRS, CDR2 YFSETQ. This CDR3 is CASSLEGNTEAFF. The CDR3 DNA follows: TGCGCCAGCAGCTTGGAGGGTAACACTGAAGCTTTCTTT.

This sequence joins TRBV6-6 and TRBJ1-1; D not certain. The germline V gene encodes CDR1 MNHNY and CDR2 SVGAGI (reference sequence). CDR3 length equals 12 residues. V lost 2 bases to trimming and J lost 9 bases, with 10 bases between them. This chain's CDR3 is CASSYDRGKAFF. In DNA, the CDR3 is TGTGCCAGCAGTTACGACCGTGGTAAAGCTTTCTTT.

V gene TRBV11-3 combines with J gene TRBJ1-1; 7 bases match TRBD1. CDR1 and CDR2 (germline): SGHNT, YENEEA. CDR3 size: 13 residues. After removal of 4 bases from V and 5 bases from J, the junction contained 4 bases not matched to a gene. Written as DNA, the CDR3 is TGTGCCAGCAGCTCCCGCAGGGGGACTGAAGCTTTCTTT. The encoded protein is CASSSRRGTEAFF.

This clone was seen a single time. The chain joins TRBV5-1 to TRBJ2-1; 9 bases match TRBD2. From germline, CDR1 is SGHRS and CDR2 YFSETQ. This CDR3 region has 16 residues. V was clipped by 4 bases and J by 12 bases; unmatched bases: 17. CDR3 amino acids: CASSTGTSPSVDGQFF. The CDR3 nucleotides read TGCGCCAGCAGCACCGGGACTAGCCCATCGGTCGATGGGCAGTTCTTC. The variable domain in full, with the rest retrieved from reference TRBV5-1 and TRBJ2-1, is KAGVTQTPRYLIKTRGQQVTLSCSPISGHRSVSWYQQTPGQGLQFLFEYFSETQRNKGNFPGRFSGRQFSNSRSEMNVSTLELGDSALYLCASSTGTSPSVDGQFFGPGTRLTVL.

This sequence joins TRBV6-5 and TRBJ1-6; D gene unclear. Looked up from germline, CDR1 is MNHEY and CDR2 is SVGAGI. The CDR3 runs 14 residues. V was clipped by 3 bases and J by 6 bases, with 9 bases between them. The CDR3 nucleotides are TGTGCCAGCAGTTATGAGGGTGGTAATTCACCCCTCCACTTT. Amino acid sequence: CASSYEGGNSPLHF.

The chain recombines TRBV6-5 with TRBJ2-1; D could derive from TRBD1 or TRBD2 (5 bases each). CDR1 and CDR2 from the germline V gene are MNHEY and SVGAGI. The CDR3 length is 13 residues. Between the trimmed V and J ends, which lost 5 bases and 7 bases, there was a span of 12 bases. The CDR3 loop is CASSTRDENEQFF. CDR3 bases: TGTGCCAGCAGTACCCGGGACGAAAATGAGCAGTTCTTC.

Comment on this clone: This specimen includes other DNA sequences encoding the same CDR3. This sequence joins TRBV2 and TRBJ2-1; 9 bases align to TRBD2. V was pared by 7 bases and J by 10 bases, with 14 bases of the junction left unmatched. The CDR3 is made up of 15 amino acids. Germline assignment: CDR1 SNHLY and CDR2 FYNNEI. The CDR3 sequence is CASTSASGARGEQFF. CDR3 nucleotide sequence: TGTGCCAGCACTTCGGCTAGCGGGGCGCGGGGGGAGCAGTTCTTC.

The genes are TRBV27 and TRBJ2-1, with 12 bases fitting TRBD2. This CDR3 has 16 residues. V shed 5 bases and J 2 bases; nucleotides not matched to a gene: 4. The germline V gene encodes CDR1 MNHEY and CDR2 SMNVEV (reference sequence). The CDR3 region is CASSASSGRAYNEQFF. CDR3 bases: TGTGCCAGCAGTGCGTCTAGCGGGAGGGCCTACAATGAGCAGTTCTTC.

The rearrangement joins TRBV7-2 to TRBJ2-7; D remains ambiguous. The CDR3 spans 14 residues. With 1 base removed from V and 2 bases from J, the gap between germline ends came to 9 bases. Germline assignment: CDR1 SGHTA and CDR2 FQGNSA. This chain's CDR3 is CASSLGWSTYEQYF. The CDR3 DNA follows: TGTGCCAGCAGCTTAGGTTGGAGTACCTACGAGCAGTACTTC.

This chain joins TRBV30 and TRBJ2-5, with D unclear. Between the trimmed V and J ends, which lost 2 bases and 4 bases, there was a span of 11 bases. This CDR3 contains 13 residues. Looked up from germline, CDR1 is GTSNPN and CDR2 is SVGIG (reference sequence). CDR3 amino acids: CAWSPRLGETQYF. CDR3 DNA: TGTGCCTGGAGTCCGAGGTTAGGAGAGACCCAGTACTTC.

The rearrangement joins TRBV28 to TRBJ1-3, with D unclear. The CDR3 has 12 amino acids. Trimming cost V 5 bases and J 8 bases, with 10 bases left between them. Germline assignment: CDR1 MDHEN and CDR2 SYDVKM. CDR3 nucleotides: TGTGCCAGCAGTCCACCCTCTGACACCATATATTTT. As protein: CASSPPSDTIYF.

The chain links TRBV28 to TRBJ1-5, with D unclear. CDR1 and CDR2 (germline): MDHEN, SYDVKM. CDR3 length: 14 residues. The V gene lost 2 bases and the J gene lost 7 bases, with 12 bases spanning the gap. The CDR3 spells CASSLLGVGQPQHF. The CDR3 region has the DNA TGTGCCAGCAGTTTACTCGGGGTGGGACAGCCCCAGCATTTT.

The rearrangement uses TRBV7-9 and TRBJ2-7; a possible D gene is TRBD1 (7 bases). Trimming took off 3 bases at V and 4 bases at J, with 13 bases between the two ends. The V gene's germline CDR1 is SEHNR and CDR2 FQNEAQ (reference sequence). The CDR3 loop spans 14 amino acids. CDR3 protein: CASSFAQGRYEQYF. The DNA of the CDR3 is TGTGCCAGCAGCTTCGCACAGGGGAGGTACGAGCAGTACTTC.

This clone was observed once. This chain links TRBV4-3 with TRBJ1-5, with D possibly matching TRBD1 (5 bases). CDR3 length equals 15 residues. Looked up from germline, CDR1 is LGHNA and CDR2 is YSLEER. V lost 3 bases to trimming and J lost 4 bases, with 13 bases between them. The CDR3 nucleotides are TGCGCCAGCAGCCAGGGATTGAGGGGTAATCAGCCCCAGCATTTT. Translating it yields CASSQGLRGNQPQHF.

The CDR3 DNA reads TGTGCCAGCAGTGGAGGGGACACCAGAAACACCATATATTTT. Translating gives CASSGGDTRNTIYF. The rearrangement links TRBV2 to TRBJ1-3; TRBD1 might be the D (6 bases). The V and J ends lost 4 bases and 5 bases respectively, with 12 bases between them. There are 14 residues in the CDR3. Germline CDR1 SNHLY, CDR2 FYNNEI.